This T cell receptor (beta chain) was sequenced in a study of shared clonotypes between healthy human individuals. Across the whole study: Each donor's CD8 memory used one plate, CD8 naive two, each CD4 subset three.

This clone was detected a few times. Its antigen is undetermined. The authors' processing: For the immunoSEQ data, sequences were junction-only without quality scores, so filtering differed. Method: immunoSEQ multiplex PCR; TCRdb's copy keeps in-frame clones and lacks some. That table supplies the V and J calls and clone size; D and trimming were determined from the DNA. The sample lists around 100,000 clones, around 64% occurring once. V gave up 2 bases and J gave up 6 bases, with 16 bases separating them. The CDR3 has 15 residues. Germline CDR1 reads LNHDA; CDR2 reads SQIVND (reference sequence). Study outcomes and limitations: Sampling involved blood alone; tissue repertoires likely differ.

The V and J genes are TRBV19 and TRBJ1-1, with a possible D match to TRBD1 (6 bases). The receptor's source is a woman aged 25 to 39 in good health. Specimen: memory CD8+ T cells sorted from blood. Subset defined: CD45RO+ cells pooled with CCR7-negative TemRA cells. This CDR3 is CASSISPSAGAEAFF. CDR3 DNA sequence: TGTGCCAGTAGTATATCCCCCAGCGCAGGGGCTGAAGCTTTCTTT.